This T cell receptor beta chain emerged from a study of shared clonotypes between healthy human individuals. General observations from the study: The study found roughly 5% of naive CD4 clonotypes shared across a handful of donors. The diversity represented, both genetic and in exposure history, was limited by few donors. Clonotypes which were not shared had lower generation probabilities than clonotypes that all four donors shared.

As to this clone: Its antigen is not identified.

Naive CD8 populations comprised CD45RO-negative cells positively selected for CCR7, excluding terminally differentiated effector memory CD45RA+ cells. In the sorted-subset replicate PCRs, 200 ng DNA, some 30,000 T cell genomes, was used. Profiled with immunoSEQ multiplex PCR; TCRdb holds only in-frame clones, not every one. The table has about 680,000 clones, 92% seen once; the top ten hold approximately 24%. V was cut by 4 bases and J by 6 bases, with 13 bases left in between. The germline V gene encodes CDR1 SEHNR and CDR2 FQNEAQ (reference sequence). This CDR3 comprises 14 residues. The V and J genes are TRBV7-9 and TRBJ2-1; no firm D call. This receptor was taken from a man younger than 40 in good health. The source material was naive CD8+ T cells sorted from blood. CDR3 sequence (DNA): TGTGCCAGCAGCTCCACCGACTGGGGCAATGAGCAGTTCTTC. This codes for CASSSTDWGNEQFF. The variable domain in full, completed from reference TRBV7-9 and TRBJ2-1, reads DTGVSQNPRHKITKRGQNVTFRCDPISEHNRLYWYRQTLGQGPEFLTYFQNEAQLEKSRLLSDRFSAERPKGSFSTLEIQRTEQGDSAMYLCASSSTDWGNEQFFGPGTRLTVL.